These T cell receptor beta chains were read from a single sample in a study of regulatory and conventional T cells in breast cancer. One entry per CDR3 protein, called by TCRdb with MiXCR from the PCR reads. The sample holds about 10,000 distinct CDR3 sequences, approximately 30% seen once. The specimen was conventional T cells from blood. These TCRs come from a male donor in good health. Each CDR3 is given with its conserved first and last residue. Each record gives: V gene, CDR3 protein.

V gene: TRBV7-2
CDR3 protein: CASSFGGYTEAFF

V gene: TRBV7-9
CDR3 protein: CASSSGGIGQPQHF

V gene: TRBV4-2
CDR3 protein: CASSQELWDPKNF

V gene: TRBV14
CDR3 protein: CASSRGLGYEQYF

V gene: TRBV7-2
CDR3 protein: CASSLYRGYREQYF

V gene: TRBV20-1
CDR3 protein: CSQRGFNNEQFF

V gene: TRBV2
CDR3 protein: CASSGQGNSPLHF

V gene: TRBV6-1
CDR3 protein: CASSHPYRGPGNTIYF

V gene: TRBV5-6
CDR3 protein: CASSSLGGLSSYNSPLHF

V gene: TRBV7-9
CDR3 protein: CASSRQGSNEKLFF

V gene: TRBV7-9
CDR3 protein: CASSLAFYGISYEQYF

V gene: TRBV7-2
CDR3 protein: CASSFVRGEAFF

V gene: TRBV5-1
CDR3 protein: CASSFSGPLTDTQYF

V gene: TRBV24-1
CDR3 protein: CATSDSPGTGAYEQFF